One and the same sample provided the 28 T cell receptor beta chains below, sequenced in a study of blood T cell repertoires in COVID-19. TCRdb keeps only in-frame clones here, not all; method: immunoSEQ multiplex PCR. The table lists about 200,000 clones, 70% to 90% of them singletons, with roughly 10% in the top ten. The sequencing sample was made of peripheral blood. Every receptor here comes from a woman in her forties or fifties with COVID-19, enrolled during active disease.

J is TRBJ1-2 and V is TRBV9, with a possible D match to TRBD1 (6 bases). The V gene's germline CDR1 is SGDLS and CDR2 YYNGEE. The germline V and J ends were trimmed by 4 bases and 2 bases, with 18 bases remaining between them. This CDR3 spans 16 amino acids. CDR3 amino acids: CASSSSLRGPNYGYTF. Written as DNA, the CDR3 is TGTGCCAGCAGCTCAAGCCTCAGGGGCCCCAACTATGGCTACACCTTC.

Regarding this clone: The same CDR3 arises from other DNA sequences in this sample as well. This CDR3 reads CASSLGPGGYTF. DNA of the CDR3: TGCGCCAGCAGTTTAGGCCCGGGTGGCTACACCTTC. The chain links TRBV5-1 to TRBJ1-2, with D hard to call. The ends were cut back, 5 bases at V and 7 bases at J, with 12 bases in the middle. Germline lookup yields CDR1 SGHRS and CDR2 YFSETQ. The length of the CDR3 is 12 residues.

The chain uses TRBV25-1 and TRBJ1-2, with D perhaps TRBD1 (5 bases). V was pared by 3 bases and J by 4 bases, with 9 bases between. Per the germline V gene, CDR1 is MGHDK and CDR2 is SYGVNS. This CDR3 spans 13 amino acids. CDR3: CASSEEGLYGYTF. The CDR3 DNA follows: TGTGCCAGCAGTGAGGAGGGACTCTATGGCTACACCTTC.

The chain employs TRBV4-3 and TRBJ2-4; possibly TRBD1 for D (5 bases). V gave up 1 base and J gave up 0 bases, with 10 bases separating them. This CDR3 region has 16 residues. From germline, CDR1 is LGHNA and CDR2 YSLEER. The CDR3 reads CASSQVLGLAKNIQYF. Written as DNA, the CDR3 is TGCGCCAGCAGCCAAGTTTTGGGGCTAGCCAAAAACATTCAGTACTTC.

This clone was picked up a small number of times. The chain couples TRBV3-1 (or the pseudogene TRBV3-2) to TRBJ2-1, with D tentatively TRBD1 (6 bases). Between the trimmed V and J ends, which lost 4 bases and 1 base, there was a span of 11 bases. Looked up from germline, CDR1 is LGHDT and CDR2 is YNNKEL (reference sequence). The length of the CDR3 is 15 residues. In DNA, the CDR3 is TGTGCCAGCAGCCCCGGGACACAGTCCTACAATGAGCAGTTCTTC. Translating gives CASSPGTQSYNEQFF.

V is TRBV3-1 (or the pseudogene TRBV3-2) and J is TRBJ1-2; 7 nucleotides agree with TRBD1. CDR3 length equals 14 residues. The germline CDR1 and CDR2 sequences are LGHDT and YNNKEL (reference sequence). The trim removed 5 bases at V and 2 bases at J, leaving 5 bases unmatched. The CDR3 sequence: CASSRGPGNYGYTF. CDR3 in DNA: TGTGCCAGCAGCAGGGGGCCCGGGAACTATGGCTACACCTTC.

The chain joins TRBV12-3 or TRBV12-4 to TRBJ2-7, with a weak D call TRBD2 (6 bases). Trimming pared 4 bases from V and 1 base from J, leaving 8 bases between. The CDR3 has 13 residues. CDR3 nucleotide sequence: TGTGCCAGCAGTTCCCGGGAGTCCTACGAGCAGTACTTC. Translating it yields CASSSRESYEQYF.

This clone was counted ten times or more. The chain joins TRBV12-3 or TRBV12-4 to TRBJ2-2; D is ambiguous. Trimming pared 6 bases from V and 5 bases from J, leaving 10 bases between. The CDR3 length is 13 residues. DNA for the CDR3: TGTGCCAGCAGGCCCCTAGTGACCGGGGAGCTGTTTTTT. It encodes CASRPLVTGELFF.

Turning to this clone: Other DNA sequences in the sample encode the same CDR3. The chain carries TRBV28 and TRBJ1-5; D is ambiguous. The CDR3 totals 15 residues. Trimming left V 2 bases short and J 1 base short, with 9 bases between. CDR1 and CDR2 (germline): MDHEN, SYDVKM. CDR3 sequence reads: CASSLAGGSNQPQHF. The CDR3 DNA sequence: TGTGCCAGCAGTTTAGCAGGCGGGAGCAATCAGCCCCAGCATTTT.

The V call is TRBV9, the J call TRBJ2-1, with 15 bases that match TRBD2. CDR3 size: 18 residues. CDR1 and CDR2 from the germline V gene are SGDLS and YYNGEE. With 4 bases clipped from V and 4 bases from J, the junction kept 9 bases outside the gene matches. The CDR3 coding sequence is TGTGCCAGCAGCTTCCCTAGGGGACTAGCGGGGGGATACAATGAGCAGTTCTTC. Amino acids: CASSFPRGLAGGYNEQFF.

The chain joins TRBV2 to TRBJ2-1, with D perhaps TRBD1 (5 bases). V was pared by 8 bases and J by 6 bases, with 17 bases between. CDR3 size: 14 residues. Germline CDR1 reads SNHLY; CDR2 reads FYNNEI. The CDR3, as DNA: TGTGCCAGCCGCTCAGGGTCCCTAACCAATGAGCAGTTCTTC. Amino acid sequence: CASRSGSLTNEQFF.

The rearrangement joins TRBV27 to TRBJ1-5, with TRBD1 matching 7 bases. The CDR3 is 14 residues long. The ends lost 2 bases at V and 3 bases at J; junction bases unmatched: 1. Germline V lookup: CDR1 MNHEY, CDR2 SMNVEV (reference sequence). The CDR3 DNA reads TGTGCCAGCAGTTTAACAGGGGCCAATCAGCCCCAGCATTTT. This gives the protein CASSLTGANQPQHF.

The V and J genes are TRBV7-2 and TRBJ2-5; 10 bases line up with TRBD1. The CDR3 consists of 14 residues. The germline V gene encodes CDR1 SGHTA and CDR2 FQGNSA. The ends lost 5 bases at V and 4 bases at J; junction bases unmatched: 4. In DNA form, the CDR3 reads TGTGCCAGCAGCCAGGGACAGGGGCGAGAGACCCAGTACTTC. This translates into CASSQGQGRETQYF.

The CDR3 reads CASSFQGYLSGNTIYF. The CDR3 DNA is TGTGCCAGCAGTTTTCAGGGATATCTCTCTGGAAACACCATATATTTT. V and J are TRBV5-4 and TRBJ1-3, with D perhaps matching TRBD1 (5 bases). Deletions cut 5 bases from V and 0 bases from J, with 15 bases between. The CDR3 has 16 amino acids. Germline CDR1 is SGHNT and CDR2 is YYREEE (reference sequence).

The rearrangement joins TRBV11-3 to TRBJ2-3; 10 bases map to TRBD2. From germline, CDR1 is SGHNT and CDR2 YENEEA. Trimming cost V 4 bases and J 2 bases; bases outside gene matches: 9. The CDR3 is 17 amino acids. The CDR3 sequence: CASSSRTSGVTTDTQYF. Here the CDR3 DNA reads TGTGCCAGCAGCTCCCGTACTAGCGGGGTTACCACAGATACGCAGTATTTT. The variable domain in full, completed from reference TRBV11-3 and TRBJ2-3, reads EAGVVQSPRYKIIEKKQPVAFWCNPISGHNTLYWYLQNLGQGPELLIRYENEEAVDDSQLPKDRFSAERLKGVDSTLKIQPAELGDSAVYLCASSSRTSGVTTDTQYFGPGTRLTVL.

CDR3 nucleotides: TGTGCCACTTTAGAGGGCAGCACTAACTATGGCTACACCTTC. Translation gives CATLEGSTNYGYTF. The chain carries TRBV28 and TRBJ1-2, with D unclear. V dropped 10 bases and J dropped 0 bases, with 15 bases sitting between them. There are 14 residues in the CDR3. Germline assignment: CDR1 MDHEN and CDR2 SYDVKM.

The V call is TRBV28, the J call TRBJ1-4; D possibly corresponds to TRBD1 (6 bases). Trimming took off 11 bases at V and 6 bases at J, with 16 bases between the two ends. Germline V gene sequence: CDR1 MDHEN, CDR2 SYDVKM. The CDR3 is 13 amino acids. CDR3 DNA: TGTGCCGGGGCGGGGGCTTTATATGAAAAACTGTTTTTT. Translation: CAGAGALYEKLFF.

This clone has only one observation. V gene TRBV18 combines with J gene TRBJ1-4; D gene uncertain. Trimming cost V 4 bases and J 0 bases, with 18 bases left between them. Looked up from germline, CDR1 is KGHSH and CDR2 is LQKENI. The CDR3 runs 18 residues. CDR3 nucleotide sequence: TGTGCCAGCTCACAGGAAACGCTACCAGGTGCAACTAATGAAAAACTGTTTTTT. It yields the protein CASSQETLPGATNEKLFF.

This clone was observed a single time. The rearrangement links TRBV6-6 to TRBJ2-3; D unclear. The CDR3 spans 11 residues. Trimming pared 8 bases from V and 6 bases from J, leaving 9 bases between. The V gene's germline CDR1 is MNHNY and CDR2 SVGAGI (reference sequence). The CDR3 here is CASLKLDTQYF. The CDR3 DNA is TGTGCCAGCCTTAAGCTGGATACGCAGTATTTT.

This chain uses TRBV10-3 with TRBJ2-7, with 7 bases identical to TRBD1. Per germline, CDR1 ENHRY and CDR2 SYGVKD. The CDR3 contains 13 residues. Trimming took 9 bases from V and 4 from J; bases not matched to a gene: 9. Written as DNA, the CDR3 is TGTGCCATTGCCCGGGACAGCAGTTACGAGCAGTACTTC. Translation: CAIARDSSYEQYF.

The chain couples TRBV7-2 to TRBJ1-1, with 7 bases identical to TRBD1. This CDR3 has 14 amino acids. Germline assignment: CDR1 SGHTA and CDR2 FQGNSA. V gave up 3 bases and J gave up 7 bases; unmatched junction bases: 8. The CDR3 nucleotides are TGTGCCAGCAGCTTCCGAGGGGGCTTTGATGAAGCTTTCTTT. Its protein product is CASSFRGGFDEAFF.

The chain joins TRBV11-2 to TRBJ2-1, with 8 bases lining up with TRBD2. The CDR3 contains 15 residues. V was clipped by 5 bases and J by 2 bases; unmatched bases: 5. Germline assignment: CDR1 SGHAT and CDR2 FQNNGV. CDR3 sequence reads: CASSTLAGTYNEQFF. In DNA, the CDR3 is TGTGCCAGCAGCACCTTAGCGGGGACCTACAATGAGCAGTTCTTC.

The CDR3 DNA follows: TGTGCCATCGCAGGGATCACAGATACGCAGTATTTT. This sequence encodes CAIAGITDTQYF. The chain recombines TRBV10-3 with TRBJ2-3; tentative D call: TRBD1 (5 bases). The ends were cut back, 8 bases at V and 2 bases at J, with 8 bases in the middle. The CDR3 runs 12 residues. Germline V lookup: CDR1 ENHRY, CDR2 SYGVKD.

This clone was seen a handful of times. J is TRBJ2-2 and V is TRBV4-1, with D perhaps TRBD2 (6 bases). This CDR3 is 14 amino acids long. Looked up from germline, CDR1 is MGHRA and CDR2 is YSYEKL. V shed 4 bases and J shed 4 bases, with 10 bases lying between them. The CDR3 protein is CASSPRTTTGELFF. The CDR3 nucleotides read TGCGCCAGCAGCCCGCGGACTACCACCGGGGAGCTGTTTTTT.

The J gene is TRBJ2-7, the V gene TRBV10-2; 7 positions agree with TRBD1. V shed 0 bases, J shed 6 bases, and the junction held 14 bases outside the gene matches. Germline V lookup: CDR1 WSHSY, CDR2 SAAADI. The CDR3 length is 17 residues. The CDR3 DNA follows: TGCGCCAGCAGTGAGTCGGACAGGCAAGGCTATTTTTCCGAGCAGTACTTC. Translated, it gives CASSESDRQGYFSEQYF.

This chain uses TRBV30 with TRBJ1-5; 8 bases match TRBD1. The ends lost 4 bases at V and 2 bases at J; junction bases unmatched: 1. The CDR3 is 13 residues long. Germline CDR1 and CDR2: GTSNPN and SVGIG (reference sequence). This CDR3 is CAWKGQGNQPQHF. In DNA, the CDR3 is TGTGCCTGGAAGGGACAGGGCAATCAGCCCCAGCATTTT.

In its sample, this clone was seen once. The chain uses TRBV7-2 and TRBJ2-1; perhaps TRBD1 as D (6 bases). Germline V gene sequence: CDR1 SGHTA, CDR2 FQGNSA. Trimming took 5 bases from V and 8 from J, leaving 16 bases between them. This CDR3 comprises 14 residues. This chain's CDR3 is CASSPGQFRDEQFF. CDR3 in DNA: TGTGCCAGCAGCCCTGGACAGTTCAGGGATGAGCAGTTCTTC.

The V and J genes are TRBV10-3 and TRBJ2-3, with 9 bases lining up with TRBD2. Germline lookup yields CDR1 ENHRY and CDR2 SYGVKD. Trimming took 2 bases from V and 4 from J; bases not matched to a gene: 7. The CDR3 runs to 16 residues. CDR3 coding DNA: TGTGCCATCAGTGAGCTTCAGCGGGGGGTAGCAGATACGCAGTATTTT. Protein sequence: CAISELQRGVADTQYF.